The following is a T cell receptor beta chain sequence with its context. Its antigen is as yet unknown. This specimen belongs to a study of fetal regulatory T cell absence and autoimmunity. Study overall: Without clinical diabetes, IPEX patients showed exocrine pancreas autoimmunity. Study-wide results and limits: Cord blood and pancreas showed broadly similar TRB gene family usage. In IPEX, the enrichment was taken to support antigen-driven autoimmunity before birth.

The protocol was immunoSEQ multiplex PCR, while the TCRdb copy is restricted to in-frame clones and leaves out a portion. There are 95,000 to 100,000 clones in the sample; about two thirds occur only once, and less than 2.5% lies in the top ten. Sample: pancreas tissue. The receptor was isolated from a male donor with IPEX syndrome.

CDR3 sequence reads: CASSDDALAGGSYEQYF. The CDR3 DNA reads TGTGCCAGCAGTGATGACGCCCTAGCGGGAGGGTCCTACGAGCAGTACTTC. The chain is built from TRBV6-1 and TRBJ2-7, with TRBD2 identical over 12 bases. This CDR3 region has 17 residues. With V trimmed by 3 bases and J by 1 base, 7 bases remained unmatched. The germline gives CDR1 MNHNS, CDR2 SASEGT.